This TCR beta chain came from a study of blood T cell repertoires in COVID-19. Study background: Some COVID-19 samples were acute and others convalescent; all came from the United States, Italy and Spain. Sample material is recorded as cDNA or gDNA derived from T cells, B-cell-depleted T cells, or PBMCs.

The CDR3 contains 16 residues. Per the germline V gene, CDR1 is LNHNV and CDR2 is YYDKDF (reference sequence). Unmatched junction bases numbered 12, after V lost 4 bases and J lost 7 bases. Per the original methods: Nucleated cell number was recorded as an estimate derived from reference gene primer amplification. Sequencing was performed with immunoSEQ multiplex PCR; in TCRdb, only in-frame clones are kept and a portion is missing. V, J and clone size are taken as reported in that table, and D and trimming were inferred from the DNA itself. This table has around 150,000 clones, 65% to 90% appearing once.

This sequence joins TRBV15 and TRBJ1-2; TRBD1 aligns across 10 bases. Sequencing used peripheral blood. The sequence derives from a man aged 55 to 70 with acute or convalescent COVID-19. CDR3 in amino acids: CATSTTGTGVWGGYTF. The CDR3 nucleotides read TGTGCCACCAGCACGACCGGGACAGGGGTATGGGGTGGCTACACCTTC.